These 24 T cell receptor beta chains were all obtained from the same sample, sequenced in a study of early T cells in non-severe SARS-CoV-2 infection. TCRdb redid the calling of the 5' RACE reads with MiXCR, one entry per CDR3 protein. The repertoire holds approximately 49,000 distinct CDR3 sequences, with roughly 10% as singletons. The sequenced sample was whole blood. The origin of the receptors is an adult who was a healthcare worker with PCR-confirmed SARS-CoV-2 infection or an uninfected control (not recorded which).

The genes are TRBV3-1 and TRBJ1-1; D gene uncertain. This CDR3 has 15 residues. V shed 1 base and J shed 1 base, with 10 bases lying between them. Germline CDR1 is LGHDT and CDR2 is YNNKEL (reference sequence). Here the CDR3 DNA reads TGTGCCAGCAGCCAAGCCTGGGGAGGGAACACTGAAGCTTTCTTT. This translates into CASSQAWGGNTEAFF.

The chain recombines TRBV5-1 with TRBJ1-2, with TRBD1 matching over 7 bases. Unmatched junction bases numbered 2, after V lost 2 bases and J lost 4 bases. Germline-derived CDR1 and CDR2 are SGHRS and YFSETQ. The CDR3 totals 13 residues. CDR3 loop: CASSLEGAYGYTF. CDR3 coding DNA: TGCGCCAGCAGCTTAGAGGGGGCCTATGGCTACACCTTC.

In its sample, this clonotype was seen a few times. The V gene is TRBV7-8, the J gene TRBJ1-3; D is uncertain. V was pared by 8 bases and J by 4 bases, with 18 bases between. Germline V lookup: CDR1 SGHVS, CDR2 FQNEAQ. The CDR3 is 15 amino acids. This CDR3 is CASGLIGGAGNTIYF. In DNA form, the CDR3 reads TGTGCCAGCGGACTAATTGGTGGAGCGGGAAACACCATATATTTT. Supplemented by reference TRBV7-8 and TRBJ1-3, the full variable domain reads GAGVSQSPRYKVAKRGQDVALRCDPISGHVSLFWYQQALGQGPEFLTYFQNEAQLDKSGLPSDRFFAERPEGSVSTLKIQRTQQEDSAVYLCASGLIGGAGNTIYFGEGSWLTVV.

This clonotype was observed at least ten times. This chain uses TRBV7-2 with TRBJ2-7, with 12 positions matching TRBD1. This CDR3 is built from 18 residues. The trim removed 1 base at V and 0 bases at J, leaving 7 bases unmatched. Per germline, CDR1 SGHTA and CDR2 FQGNSA. The CDR3: CASSLVGGTGGASYEQYF. The CDR3 nucleotides read TGTGCCAGCAGCTTAGTAGGGGGGACAGGGGGCGCCTCCTACGAGCAGTACTTC.

In its sample, this clonotype was seen a few times. V usage is TRBV10-2 and J usage is TRBJ2-7, with a possible D match to TRBD1 (5 bases). V was cut by 7 bases and J by 2 bases, with 15 bases left in between. CDR1 is WSHSY and CDR2 is SAAADI in the germline V gene. This CDR3 is built from 14 residues. The CDR3 DNA reads as TGCGCCAGCACTCGCAGGGATAACCCCTACGAGCAGTACTTC. Translating gives CASTRRDNPYEQYF.

The chain carries TRBV4-3 and TRBJ2-7; TRBD2 aligns across 7 bases. The trim removed 0 bases at V and 0 bases at J, leaving 8 bases unmatched. The CDR3 contains 17 residues. Germline CDR1 is LGHNA and CDR2 is YSLEER. CDR3 protein: CASSQDFSGSSSYEQYF. In DNA form, the CDR3 reads TGCGCCAGCAGCCAAGACTTTAGCGGGTCGAGCTCCTACGAGCAGTACTTC.

The table lists this clonotype with many counts. For the CDR3, the DNA is TGTGCCAGCTCACCACAAGACAGGGGGCCGATCGAGCAGTACTTC. Translating gives CASSPQDRGPIEQYF. The chain recombines TRBV18 with TRBJ2-7; 10 bases are shared with TRBD1. CDR3 length: 15 amino acids. V was clipped by 1 base and J by 6 bases; unmatched bases: 6. Germline lookup yields CDR1 KGHSH and CDR2 LQKENI.

This chain joins TRBV6-5 and TRBJ2-3; 8 bases line up with TRBD1. V lost 2 bases, J lost 1 base, and 2 bases stayed unmatched. This CDR3 has 15 residues. Germline-derived CDR1 and CDR2 are MNHEY and SVGAGI. CDR3 loop: CASSYLGQGTDTQYF. In nucleotides, the CDR3 is TGTGCCAGCAGTTACCTGGGACAGGGCACAGATACGCAGTATTTT.

This clonotype was detected many times. This sequence joins TRBV29-1 and TRBJ1-1; tentatively, D is TRBD1 (6 bases). The V gene's germline CDR1 is SQVTM and CDR2 ANQGSEA. This CDR3 has 14 amino acids. V dropped 7 bases and J dropped 3 bases, with 18 bases sitting between them. As DNA, the CDR3 is TGCAGCGCCAGAGGGGGAAAGGGTGACACTGAAGCTTTCTTT. Protein sequence: CSARGGKGDTEAFF.

This clonotype was detected ten times or more. The chain is built from TRBV30 and TRBJ1-2; no firm D call. The CDR3 spans 12 residues. Trimming removed 8 bases from V and 10 bases from J, with 20 bases in between. Germline lookup yields CDR1 GTSNPN and CDR2 SVGIG (reference sequence). The CDR3 sequence is CAIARTLVSYTF. In DNA, the CDR3 is TGTGCCATAGCCAGAACCTTAGTATCCTACACCTTC.

Comments on this clonotype: This may stem from a read error, because a much larger clone lies one nucleotide away. V is TRBV9 and J is TRBJ2-3; D remains unclear. The CDR3 consists of 12 residues. The germline CDR1 and CDR2 sequences are SGDLS and YYNGEE. CDR3 protein: CANSPDADTQYF. The DNA for the CDR3 is TGTGCCAACAGCCCAGACGCAGATACGCAGTATTTT.

Only a few counts were recorded for this clonotype. This chain joins TRBV28 and TRBJ1-5; 7 bases are a match to TRBD1. Germline lookup yields CDR1 MDHEN and CDR2 SYDVKM. With 1 base clipped from V and 4 bases from J, the junction kept 4 bases outside the gene matches. The CDR3 runs 15 residues. CDR3 in amino acids: CASSLSGGRNQPQHF. CDR3 coding DNA: TGTGCCAGCAGTTTATCAGGGGGGCGTAATCAGCCCCAGCATTTT.

This clonotype appeared many times. The chain combines TRBV6-6 with TRBJ2-7, with 8 bases matching TRBD2. Unmatched junction bases numbered 6, after V lost 2 bases and J lost 6 bases. Germline V gene lookup returns CDR1 MNHNY and CDR2 SVGAGI (reference sequence). The CDR3 sequence is 14 residues long. The chain's CDR3 is CASSYKAGDSEQYF. The CDR3 DNA reads TGTGCCAGCAGTTACAAAGCGGGAGATAGCGAGCAGTACTTC.

This clonotype was picked up many times. The rearrangement links TRBV7-3 to TRBJ2-7; 8 nucleotides agree with TRBD2. V dropped 0 bases and J dropped 5; count of bases not matched to a gene: 6. The CDR3 has 15 residues. Per the germline V gene, CDR1 is SGHTA and CDR2 is FQGTGA. CDR3 in amino acids: CASSLTGTRSDEQYF. The CDR3 bases are TGTGCCAGCAGCTTAACCGGGACTAGATCCGACGAGCAGTACTTC.

Many counts were recorded for this clonotype. The chain uses TRBV27 and TRBJ2-4; D possibly matches TRBD1 or TRBD2 (5 bases each). Germline V gene data show CDR1 as MNHEY and CDR2 as SMNVEV (reference sequence). Trimming cost V 7 bases and J 3 bases, with 16 bases left between them. The CDR3 runs to 15 residues. CDR3 in amino acids: CASKGLGQDKNIQYF. CDR3 DNA sequence: TGTGCCAGCAAAGGACTGGGGCAGGACAAAAACATTCAGTACTTC.

This clonotype has a count of ten or more. The chain combines TRBV6-6 with TRBJ1-2; D gene ambiguous. V was trimmed by 0 bases and J by 3 bases, leaving 11 bases between them. CDR3 length equals 15 residues. CDR1 MNHNY and CDR2 SVGAGI come from the germline V gene (reference sequence). CDR3 protein: CASSYSFGRDYGYTF. In DNA form, the CDR3 reads TGTGCCAGCAGTTACTCTTTCGGGAGAGACTATGGCTACACCTTC.

The chain uses TRBV12-3 or TRBV12-4 and TRBJ1-5; a possible D gene is TRBD1 (5 bases). This CDR3 has 15 residues. Trimming cost V 2 bases and J 1 base, with 9 bases left between them. CDR3 sequence (DNA): TGTGCCAGCAGTTTATGGGACGCGAGCAATCAGCCCCAGCATTTT. Residues: CASSLWDASNQPQHF.

This chain links TRBV7-8 with TRBJ2-1; D uncertain. V was trimmed by 7 bases and J by 4 bases, leaving 14 bases between them. The length of the CDR3 is 14 residues. The germline CDR1 and CDR2 sequences are SGHVS and FQNEAQ. The CDR3 loop is CASTPAFSYNEQFF. CDR3 bases: TGTGCCAGCACCCCCGCGTTCTCATACAATGAGCAGTTCTTC.

The chain combines TRBV2 with TRBJ2-1, with D hard to call. Germline V gene data show CDR1 as SNHLY and CDR2 as FYNNEI. This CDR3 spans 11 amino acids. Trimming removed 3 bases from V and 15 bases from J, with 12 bases in between. CDR3 residues: CASSDSNRWFF. CDR3 DNA sequence: TGTGCCAGCAGTGATAGTAACCGGTGGTTCTTC.

This clonotype was counted many times. V usage is TRBV29-1 and J usage is TRBJ1-3; 7 nucleotides agree with TRBD1. The germline CDR1 and CDR2 sequences are SQVTM and ANQGSEA. CDR3 length: 13 amino acids. Trimming removed 4 bases from V and 4 bases from J; junction bases left unmatched: 4. The CDR3 DNA sequence: TGCAGCGTTGCCGAGACAGGGGGAAACACCATATATTTT. Translated, it gives CSVAETGGNTIYF.

This clonotype appeared a few times. V is TRBV5-5 and J is TRBJ2-4; possibly TRBD1 for D (6 bases). The CDR3 length is 14 residues. Germline values: CDR1 SGHKS, CDR2 YYEKEE (reference sequence). Trimming removed 4 bases from V and 3 bases from J, with 11 bases in between. The CDR3: CASSPGQLKNIQYF. CDR3 in DNA: TGTGCCAGCAGCCCCGGACAGCTCAAAAACATTCAGTACTTC. The whole variable domain, filled in from reference TRBV5-5 and TRBJ2-4, reads DAGVTQSPTHLIKTRGQQVTLRCSPISGHKSVSWYQQVLGQGPQFIFQYYEKEERGRGNFPDRFSARQFPNYSSELNVNALLLGDSALYLCASSPGQLKNIQYFGAGTRLSVL.

In this sample, this clonotype turned up many times. The rearrangement links TRBV12-3 or TRBV12-4 to TRBJ2-7; TRBD1 is a possible D gene (6 bases). Trimming pared 4 bases from V and 4 bases from J, leaving 8 bases between. The CDR3 covers 12 residues. CDR3 DNA: TGTGCCAGCAGTTCACAGGGATACGAGCAGTACTTC. Its translation is CASSSQGYEQYF.

This clonotype has at least ten counts. V is TRBV20-1 and J is TRBJ2-5; 12 nucleotides match TRBD2. V gave up 4 bases and J gave up 4 bases; unmatched junction bases: 7. CDR3 length: 15 amino acids. Germline CDR1 DFQATT, CDR2 SNEGSKA (reference sequence). The CDR3 DNA sequence: TGCAGTGCTACTGCCCTAGCGGGAGGGGTAGAGACCCAGTACTTC. The encoded protein is CSATALAGGVETQYF.

The rearrangement links TRBV9 to TRBJ1-6; D is undetermined. The CDR3 extends over 13 amino acids. Trimming removed 0 bases from V and 9 bases from J, with 7 bases in between. Germline CDR1 SGDLS, CDR2 YYNGEE. In DNA form, the CDR3 reads TGTGCCAGCAGCGTAGCTCCGGGTTCACCCCTCCACTTT. It specifies CASSVAPGSPLHF.